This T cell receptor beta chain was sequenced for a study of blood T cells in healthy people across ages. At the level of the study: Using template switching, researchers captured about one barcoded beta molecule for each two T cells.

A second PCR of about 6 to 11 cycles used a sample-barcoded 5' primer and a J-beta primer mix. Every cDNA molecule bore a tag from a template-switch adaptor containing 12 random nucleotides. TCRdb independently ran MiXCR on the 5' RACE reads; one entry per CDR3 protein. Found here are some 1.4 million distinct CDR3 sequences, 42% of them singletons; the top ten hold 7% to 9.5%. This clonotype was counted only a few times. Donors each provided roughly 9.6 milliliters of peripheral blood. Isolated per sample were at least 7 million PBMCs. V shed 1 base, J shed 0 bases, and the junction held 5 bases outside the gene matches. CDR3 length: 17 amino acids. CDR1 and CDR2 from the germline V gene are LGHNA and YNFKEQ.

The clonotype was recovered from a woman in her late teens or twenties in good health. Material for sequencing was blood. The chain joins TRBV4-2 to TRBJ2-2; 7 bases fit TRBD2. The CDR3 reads CASSQVNGLANTGELFF. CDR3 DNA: TGTGCCAGCAGCCAAGTAAACGGACTAGCGAACACCGGGGAGCTGTTTTTT.